The source of this T cell receptor (beta chain) is a study of shared clonotypes between healthy human individuals. Libraries were prepared by immunoSEQ multiplex PCR; TCRdb keeps only in-frame clonotypes and omits some of them. Altogether around 500,000 clones are present, about 76% being singletons, with the ten largest covering about 13%. The CDR3 extends over 15 amino acids. Germline CDR1 and CDR2: KGHSH and LQKENI. V lost 3 bases and J 0 bases, leaving 12 bases between the germline ends. The rearrangement uses TRBV18 and TRBJ2-7; D is ambiguous. This TCR was recovered from a woman aged 40 to 50 in good health. Some clones in this sample may be carry-over from other donors' samples. Sequencing was performed on PBMCs. The DNA of the CDR3 is TGTGCCAGCTCACCGAACTCGGTTCCCTCCTACGAGCAGTACTTC. Encoded protein: CASSPNSVPSYEQYF.